One TCR beta chain is described in this entry. This clone was detected only a few times. Its specific antigen is unknown. One base away there is no much larger clone; base qualities are not given. The data are from a study of beta chain features in type 1 diabetes (dated by TCRdb to between 2017 and 2018). As for the study more broadly: Patients and healthy donors did not differ in mean age, gender distribution, total cell number or subset yield. Across all samples, roughly 110,000,000 sorted cells were examined, and cell number per subset correlated strongly with RNA yield. The study compared TCRB repertoires of sorted circulating CD4+ T cell subsets between recently diagnosed type 1 diabetes patients and matched healthy donors. Regulatory and stem cell-like memory subsets were isolated from only 8 patients and about 8 healthy donors, whereas naive and central memory subsets came from all 30 or so donors.

Each donor gave one peripheral blood draw, approximately 110 mL on average, collected into heparinised tubes. Naive, central memory, regulatory and stem cell-like memory CD4+ T cells were sorted on a BD FACSAria II using a panel including CD45RO, CCR7, CD25, CD127, CD95 and CD27. Every sorted population had a purity above 95%. PBMCs were isolated right away by Lymphoprep density gradient centrifugation and were stained directly, without culture. Samples were stained and sorted in pairs, with one healthy donor and one patient per experiment, so that batch effects were minimized. The High Capacity cDNA Reverse Transcription Kit was used to reverse transcribe all of the isolated RNA, meaning that expressed TCRB transcripts were what got sequenced. Naive, central memory and regulatory T cell samples underwent deep immunoSEQ sequencing, averaging around 4 million total reads per sample. After sorted cells were lysed in RLT buffer, RNA was extracted with DNase-treated RNeasy Micro or Mini kits, with the choice depending on cell number. To prevent cross-contamination, each cell subset was processed individually, whereas patient and healthy donor samples were processed jointly. Using the immunoSEQ multiplex PCR, TCRB sequences were amplified from cDNA into 87-bp fragments spanning the CDR3 region. The amplicons were sequenced using the Illumina HiSeq platform. Regarding the original processing steps: PCR bias was corrected computationally using synthetic template baselines, and reads within Hamming distance 2 were collapsed, with unmergeable singletons discarded. Reads were aligned against IMGT to assign V, D and J genes, CDR3 length and insertions or deletions at six rearrangement sites. Within each subset, clonotype counts were normalized to the number of sorted cells before true diversity and Gini coefficients were calculated with the tcR R package. The overlap coefficient, calculated on TCRB nucleotide sequences, was used to quantify repertoire sharing. Out-of-frame TCRB sequences from naive cells were analyzed as a proxy for the pre-selection repertoire. The clones in this table, taken by TCRdb from immuneACCESS, are in-frame only. Not every clone is retained; where verified, under half of the shortfall comes from an unresolved V gene, and the cause of the rest is unknown. That table supplies the V and J calls and clone size; D and trimming were determined from the DNA. This sample gives 860,000 or so clones in total; about a sixth of them show up just once. 0.023% of the sample belongs to the ten largest clones.

General findings and caveats noted by the study authors: A moderate but significant shortening of TCRB CDR3 length was observed in type 1 diabetes patients in all four CD4+ subsets. Because cDNA rather than genomic DNA was sequenced, highly expressing activated cells could have been over-represented, although no difference in activation and CD3 levels was found between groups. Only small numbers of individuals were included in the HLA sub-analyses, which left unresolved whether HLA type had any influence on TCRB rearrangement. Naive, central memory and regulatory TCRB repertoires appeared to be more similar among patients than among healthy donors. Fewer insertions and more nucleotide deletions at VDJ recombination sites were observed in patients with type 1 diabetes, implying thymic rearrangement abnormalities. PCR might favor shorter templates, but patient and control samples were amplified and corrected together, so any skew would affect both groups equally.

The specimen was naive CD4+ T cells from blood. The sample's cell subset or site, from its label and the paper: true naive CD4+ T cells. The TCR comes from a woman younger than 35 in good health.

CDR3 sequence: CASRLTGGYGYTF. The DNA is as follows: TGTGCCAGCAGACTAACAGGGGGCTATGGCTACACCTTC. The chain is made from TRBV5-4 and TRBJ1-2; 8 central bases correspond to TRBD1. Ends trimmed: V by 5 bases, J by 4 bases; bases unmatched to a gene: 4. According to the germline V gene (reference sequence), CDR1 reads SGHNT and CDR2 reads YYREEE. From the cysteine up to the phenylalanine, the CDR3 has a length of 13 residues. Only CDR3 DNA is held: 39 bases, read in frame from base 1.